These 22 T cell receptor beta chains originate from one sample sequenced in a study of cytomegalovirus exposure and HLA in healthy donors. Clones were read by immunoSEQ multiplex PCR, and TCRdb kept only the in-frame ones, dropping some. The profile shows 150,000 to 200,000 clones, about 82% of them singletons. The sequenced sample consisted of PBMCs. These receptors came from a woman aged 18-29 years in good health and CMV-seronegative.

CDR3 residues: CATSTKLRGTEAFF. CDR3 in DNA: TGTGCCACCAGCACAAAACTAAGAGGGACTGAAGCTTTCTTT. The V and J genes are TRBV15 and TRBJ1-1; D is unresolved. The CDR3 covers 14 residues. Germline CDR1 LNHNV, CDR2 YYDKDF (reference sequence). Trimming removed 4 bases at V and 5 bases at J, with 14 bases between.

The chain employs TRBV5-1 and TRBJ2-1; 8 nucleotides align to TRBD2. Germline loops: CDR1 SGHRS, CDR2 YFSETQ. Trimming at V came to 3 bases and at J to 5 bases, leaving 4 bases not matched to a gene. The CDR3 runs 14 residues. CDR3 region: CASSYGGADNEQFF. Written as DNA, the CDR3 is TGCGCCAGCAGCTACGGGGGGGCCGACAATGAGCAGTTCTTC.

CDR3: CASSRSTGENSPLHF. CDR3 DNA sequence: TGCGCCAGCAGCCGTTCGACAGGGGAGAATTCACCCCTCCACTTT. The V gene is TRBV5-1, the J gene TRBJ1-6, with 8 bases fitting TRBD1. This CDR3 is built from 15 residues. CDR1 is SGHRS, CDR2 YFSETQ, per germline. Losses at the gene ends were 4 bases for V and 7 bases for J; bases not matched to a gene: 7.

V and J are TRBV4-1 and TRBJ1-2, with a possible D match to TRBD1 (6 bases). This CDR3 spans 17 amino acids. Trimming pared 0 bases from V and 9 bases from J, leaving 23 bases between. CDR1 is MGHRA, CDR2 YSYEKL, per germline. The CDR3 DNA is TGCGCCAGCAGCCAAGACGGCTTAGGTGGTGGGGGCTGGAGCTACACCTTC. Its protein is CASSQDGLGGGGWSYTF.

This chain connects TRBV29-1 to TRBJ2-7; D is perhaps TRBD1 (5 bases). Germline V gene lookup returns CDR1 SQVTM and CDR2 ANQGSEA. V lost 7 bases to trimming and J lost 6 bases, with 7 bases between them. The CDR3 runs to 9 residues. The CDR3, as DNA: TGCAGCGACAGGCGCGAGCAGTACTTC. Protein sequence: CSDRREQYF.

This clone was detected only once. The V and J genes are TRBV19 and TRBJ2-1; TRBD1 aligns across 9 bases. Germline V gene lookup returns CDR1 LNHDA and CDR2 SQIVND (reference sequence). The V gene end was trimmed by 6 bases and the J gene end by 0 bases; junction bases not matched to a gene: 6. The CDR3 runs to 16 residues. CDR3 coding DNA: TGTGCCAGTAGCTTTGACAGGGGGAGCTCCTACAATGAGCAGTTCTTC. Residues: CASSFDRGSSYNEQFF.

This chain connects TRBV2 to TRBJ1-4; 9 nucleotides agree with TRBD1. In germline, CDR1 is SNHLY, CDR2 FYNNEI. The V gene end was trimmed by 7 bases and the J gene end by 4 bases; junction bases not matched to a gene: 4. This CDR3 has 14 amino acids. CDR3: CASIRDRDNEKLFF. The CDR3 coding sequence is TGTGCCAGCATCAGGGACAGGGATAATGAAAAACTGTTTTTT.

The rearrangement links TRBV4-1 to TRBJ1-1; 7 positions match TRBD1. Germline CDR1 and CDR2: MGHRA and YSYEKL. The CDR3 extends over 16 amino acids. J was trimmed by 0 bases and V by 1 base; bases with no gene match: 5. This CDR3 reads CASSQGLTGVNTEAFF. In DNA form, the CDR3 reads TGCGCCAGCAGCCAAGGACTAACAGGGGTGAACACTGAAGCTTTCTTT.

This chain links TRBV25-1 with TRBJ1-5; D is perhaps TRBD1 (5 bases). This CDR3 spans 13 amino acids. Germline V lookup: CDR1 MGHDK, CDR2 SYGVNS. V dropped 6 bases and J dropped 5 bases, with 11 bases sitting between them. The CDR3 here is CASRRGDYQPQHF. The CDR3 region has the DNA TGTGCCAGCAGACGAGGGGACTATCAGCCCCAGCATTTT.

This chain's CDR3 is CASSLSAALSYEQYF. The CDR3 DNA reads TGTGCCAGCAGTTTATCAGCCGCCCTCTCCTACGAGCAGTACTTC. This chain joins TRBV27 and TRBJ2-7; D remains ambiguous. Trimming stripped 0 bases from V and 0 bases from J, with 9 bases between. This CDR3 region has 15 residues. CDR1 MNHEY and CDR2 SMNVEV come from the germline V gene (reference sequence).

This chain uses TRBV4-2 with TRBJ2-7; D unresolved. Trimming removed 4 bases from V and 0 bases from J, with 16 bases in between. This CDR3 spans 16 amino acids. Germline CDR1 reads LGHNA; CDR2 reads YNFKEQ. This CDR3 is CASSPDLALSSYEQYF. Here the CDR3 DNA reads TGTGCCAGCAGCCCCGATCTCGCACTGAGCTCCTACGAGCAGTACTTC.

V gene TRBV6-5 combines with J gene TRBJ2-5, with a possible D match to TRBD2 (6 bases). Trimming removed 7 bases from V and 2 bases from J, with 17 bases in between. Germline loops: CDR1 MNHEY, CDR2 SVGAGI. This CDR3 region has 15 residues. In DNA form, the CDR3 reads TGTGCCAGCATACTAGAAGCGGGCCTACAAGAGACCCAGTACTTC. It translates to CASILEAGLQETQYF.

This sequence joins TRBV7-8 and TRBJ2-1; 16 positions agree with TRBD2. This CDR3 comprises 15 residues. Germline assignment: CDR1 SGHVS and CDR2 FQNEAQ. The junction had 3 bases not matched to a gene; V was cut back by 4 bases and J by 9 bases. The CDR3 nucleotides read TGTGCCAGCAGCTCGGGACTAGCGGGAGGGAGTGAGCAGTTCTTC. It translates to CASSSGLAGGSEQFF.

The CDR3 DNA sequence: TGTGCCAGCAGTCCCCTGCGGGGGAGGAACAATGAGCAGTTCTTC. It is translated as CASSPLRGRNNEQFF. The J gene is TRBJ2-1, the V gene TRBV2; 7 nucleotides line up with TRBD2. CDR1 and CDR2 from the germline V gene are SNHLY and FYNNEI. V shed 5 bases and J 5 bases; nucleotides not matched to a gene: 9. The CDR3 is made up of 15 amino acids.

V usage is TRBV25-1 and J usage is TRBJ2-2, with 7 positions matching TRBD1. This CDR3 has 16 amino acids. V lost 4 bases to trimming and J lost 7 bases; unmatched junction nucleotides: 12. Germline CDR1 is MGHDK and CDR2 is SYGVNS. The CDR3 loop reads CASSAPGQSVYGELFF. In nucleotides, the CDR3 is TGTGCCAGCAGTGCCCCGGGACAGTCGGTTTACGGGGAGCTGTTTTTT.

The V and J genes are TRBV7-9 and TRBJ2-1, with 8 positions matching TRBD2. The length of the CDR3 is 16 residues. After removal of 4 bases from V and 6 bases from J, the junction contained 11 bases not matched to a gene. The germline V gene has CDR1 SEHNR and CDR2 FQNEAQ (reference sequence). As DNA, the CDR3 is TGTGCCAGCAGCTACCCCCCAGCGGGAGCTGCCAATGAGCAGTTCTTC. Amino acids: CASSYPPAGAANEQFF.

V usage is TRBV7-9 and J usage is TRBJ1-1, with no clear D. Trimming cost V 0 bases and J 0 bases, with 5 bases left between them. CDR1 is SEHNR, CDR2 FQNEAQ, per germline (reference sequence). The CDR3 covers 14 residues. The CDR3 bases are TGTGCCAGCAGCTTAGCCAGGTTGAACACTGAAGCTTTCTTT. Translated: CASSLARLNTEAFF. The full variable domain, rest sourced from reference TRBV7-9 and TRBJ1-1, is DTGVSQNPRHKITKRGQNVTFRCDPISEHNRLYWYRQTLGQGPEFLTYFQNEAQLEKSRLLSDRFSAERPKGSFSTLEIQRTEQGDSAMYLCASSLARLNTEAFFGQGTRLTVV.

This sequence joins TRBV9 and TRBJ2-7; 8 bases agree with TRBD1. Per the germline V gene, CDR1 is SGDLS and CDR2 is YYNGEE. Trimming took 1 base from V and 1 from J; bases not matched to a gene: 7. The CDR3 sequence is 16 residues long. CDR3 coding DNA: TGTGCCAGCAGCGTATCGTCGACAGGGGCGTCCTACGAGCAGTACTTC. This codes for CASSVSSTGASYEQYF. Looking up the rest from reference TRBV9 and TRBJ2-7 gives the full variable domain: DSGVTQTPKHLITATGQRVTLRCSPRSGDLSVYWYQQSLDQGLQFLIQYYNGEERAKGNILERFSAQQFPDLHSELNLSSLELGDSALYFCASSVSSTGASYEQYFGPGTRLTVT.

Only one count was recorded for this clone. The CDR3 loop is CASSPTGGDTEAFF. Written as DNA, the CDR3 is TGTGCCAGCAGTCCGACAGGGGGGGACACTGAAGCTTTCTTT. The chain joins TRBV6-5 to TRBJ1-1, with 9 bases matching TRBD1. With V trimmed by 5 bases and J by 3 bases, 4 bases remained unmatched. Per germline, CDR1 MNHEY and CDR2 SVGAGI. This CDR3 is 14 amino acids long.

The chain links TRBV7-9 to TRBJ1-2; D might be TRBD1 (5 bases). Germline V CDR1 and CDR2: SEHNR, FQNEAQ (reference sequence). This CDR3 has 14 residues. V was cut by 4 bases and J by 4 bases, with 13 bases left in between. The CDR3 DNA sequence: TGTGCCAGCAGCTCGGGGGGACTTTCCTATGGCTACACCTTC. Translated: CASSSGGLSYGYTF.

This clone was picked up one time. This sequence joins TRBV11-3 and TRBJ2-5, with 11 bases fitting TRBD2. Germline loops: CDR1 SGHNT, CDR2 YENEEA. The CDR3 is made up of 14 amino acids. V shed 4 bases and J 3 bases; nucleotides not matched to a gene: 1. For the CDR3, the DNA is TGTGCCAGCAGCTCGGGACTAGCGGAAGAGACCCAGTACTTC. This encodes CASSSGLAEETQYF.

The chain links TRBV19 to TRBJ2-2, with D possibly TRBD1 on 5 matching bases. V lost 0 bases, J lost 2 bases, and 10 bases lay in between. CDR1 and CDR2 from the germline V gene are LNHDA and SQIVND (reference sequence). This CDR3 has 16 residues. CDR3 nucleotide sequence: TGTGCCAGTAGTATAGAGGGCCAGGGAAACACCGGGGAGCTGTTTTTT. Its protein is CASSIEGQGNTGELFF.